This passage covers 12 T cell receptor beta chains from one sample sequenced in a study of blood T cell repertoires in COVID-19. Profiled with immunoSEQ multiplex PCR; TCRdb holds only in-frame clones, not every one. Found here are 200,000 or so clones, approximately 82% of them singletons; the top ten hold roughly an eighth. Sample: peripheral blood. All receptors derive from a human donor in a cohort sampled during active COVID-19.

There are a few counts of this clone. The rearrangement joins TRBV29-1 to TRBJ1-1; no firm D call. The CDR3 consists of 13 residues. Trimming cost V 1 base and J 0 bases, with 6 bases left between them. Germline values: CDR1 SQVTM, CDR2 ANQGSEA. CDR3 residues: CSVEVGVNTEAFF. Written as DNA, the CDR3 is TGCAGCGTTGAAGTGGGAGTGAACACTGAAGCTTTCTTT.

The chain recombines TRBV5-1 with TRBJ2-3, with TRBD1 as a possible D gene (6 bases). Deletions cut 0 bases from V and 1 base from J, with 12 bases between. This CDR3 is built from 16 residues. The germline V gene has CDR1 SGHRS and CDR2 YFSETQ. The CDR3 region is CASSLEAGARTDTQYF. In nucleotides, the CDR3 is TGCGCCAGCAGCTTGGAGGCAGGGGCGCGCACAGATACGCAGTATTTT.

By sample fraction, this clone is medium-sized. The chain carries TRBV29-1 and TRBJ1-1, with TRBD1 as a possible D gene (6 bases). This CDR3 is 13 amino acids long. Germline loops: CDR1 SQVTM, CDR2 ANQGSEA. Trimming cost V 7 bases and J 4 bases, with 16 bases left between them. The CDR3 DNA sequence: TGCAGCGCGGGGGGACATGAGGGCACTGAAGCTTTCTTT. This gives the protein CSAGGHEGTEAFF.

This clone was counted a few times. This chain joins TRBV4-1 and TRBJ2-3, with TRBD1 as a possible D gene (5 bases). This CDR3 is 14 amino acids long. V was cut by 1 base and J by 3 bases, with 8 bases left in between. CDR1 and CDR2 (germline): MGHRA, YSYEKL. The CDR3 nucleotides read TGCGCCAGCAGCCAAGTCCCAGGGACAGATACGCAGTATTTT. Amino acid sequence: CASSQVPGTDTQYF.

The CDR3 DNA follows: TGTGCCAGCAGTCCTGACAGGGTTAACACCGGGGAGCTGTTTTTT. Translation gives CASSPDRVNTGELFF. The V gene is TRBV5-4, the J gene TRBJ2-2, with 7 bases lining up with TRBD1. Trimming removed 5 bases from V and 2 bases from J; junction bases left unmatched: 6. Per germline, CDR1 SGHNT and CDR2 YYREEE (reference sequence). This CDR3 comprises 15 residues.

Only a few counts were recorded for this clone. The chain uses TRBV10-1 and TRBJ2-7; possibly TRBD2 for D (5 bases). CDR1 is WNHNN, CDR2 SYGVQD, per germline (reference sequence). The CDR3 contains 13 residues. Deletions cut 3 bases from V and 2 bases from J, with 8 bases between. The CDR3 is CASSDGITYEQYF. CDR3 in DNA: TGCGCCAGCAGTGACGGGATAACCTACGAGCAGTACTTC.

This chain links TRBV5-1 with TRBJ1-5, with TRBD1 identical over 7 bases. Germline CDR1 and CDR2: SGHRS and YFSETQ. The length of the CDR3 is 13 residues. The trim removed 4 bases at V and 4 bases at J, leaving 2 bases unmatched. DNA of the CDR3: TGCGCCAGCAGCACGACAGGGAATCAGCCCCAGCATTTT. Its protein product is CASSTTGNQPQHF. Full variable domain (missing parts from reference TRBV5-1 and TRBJ1-5): KAGVTQTPRYLIKTRGQQVTLSCSPISGHRSVSWYQQTPGQGLQFLFEYFSETQRNKGNFPGRFSGRQFSNSRSEMNVSTLELGDSALYLCASSTTGNQPQHFGDGTRLSIL.

The CDR3 DNA sequence: TGTGCCAGCAGCTTTCAGGTAGGTTTTGAAGAGACCCAGTACTTC. Translation: CASSFQVGFEETQYF. V and J are TRBV7-7 and TRBJ2-5, with D unclear. The CDR3 totals 15 residues. Germline V gene data show CDR1 as SSHAT and CDR2 as FNYEAQ (reference sequence). The V end was cut by 3 bases, the J end by 3 bases, with 14 bases between.

This rearrangement joins TRBV9 to TRBJ2-5, with D maybe TRBD2 (5 bases). The V end lost 7 bases, the J end lost 5 bases, and 21 bases lay between the germline ends. This CDR3 is built from 15 residues. Germline-derived CDR1 and CDR2 are SGDLS and YYNGEE. This CDR3 reads CASYKVGELGETQYF. The CDR3 coding sequence is TGTGCCAGCTACAAGGTTGGGGAGCTCGGGGAGACCCAGTACTTC.

The chain couples TRBV5-1 to TRBJ2-5; weak D call: TRBD1 (5 bases). Germline V gene data show CDR1 as SGHRS and CDR2 as YFSETQ. Deletions cut 4 bases from V and 2 bases from J, with 12 bases between. This CDR3 comprises 14 residues. The CDR3 protein is CASSLRQKQETQYF. DNA for the CDR3: TGCGCCAGCAGCCTAAGACAGAAACAAGAGACCCAGTACTTC. The full variable domain, with the rest looked up from reference TRBV5-1 and TRBJ2-5, is KAGVTQTPRYLIKTRGQQVTLSCSPISGHRSVSWYQQTPGQGLQFLFEYFSETQRNKGNFPGRFSGRQFSNSRSEMNVSTLELGDSALYLCASSLRQKQETQYFGPGTRLLVL.

The CDR3 DNA follows: TGTGCCAGCTCCCTAAGCCAGGGGAATTACGAGCAGTACTTC. Encoded protein: CASSLSQGNYEQYF. The chain is built from TRBV18 and TRBJ2-7; the D gene is possibly TRBD1 (6 bases). The CDR3 contains 14 residues. V was cut by 6 bases and J by 4 bases, with 16 bases left in between. Germline CDR1 and CDR2: KGHSH and LQKENI.

The chain uses TRBV4-1 and TRBJ2-1; D may be TRBD2 (6 bases). Germline V gene lookup returns CDR1 MGHRA and CDR2 YSYEKL. The CDR3 covers 15 residues. V was pared by 0 bases and J by 10 bases, with 16 bases between. The CDR3: CASSQDPGLVFEQFF. The CDR3 DNA reads as TGCGCCAGCAGCCAAGATCCGGGACTGGTGTTCGAGCAGTTCTTC.